These 12 T cell receptor beta chains were all obtained from the same sample, sequenced in a study of CD8 T cells in Susac syndrome. After extraction with the RNeasy kit, about 0.5 to 1 ug of the RNA was reverse transcribed using random hexamers. MiXCR, applied by TCRdb to the immunoSEQ multiplex PCR reads, yields one record per CDR3 protein. The data contain roughly 200,000 distinct CDR3 sequences, less than 95% of them seen just once; the ten biggest clones take up approximately 0.1%. The sequenced material came from CD4+ T cells from PBMCs. These receptor sequences come from a human donor in good health.

The chain has TRBV28 and TRBJ2-5; TRBD1 might be the D (6 bases). Per germline, CDR1 MDHEN and CDR2 SYDVKM. This CDR3 is built from 13 residues. Deletions cut 8 bases from V and 2 bases from J, with 12 bases between. The CDR3, as DNA: TGTGCCAGCCGGCGGACAGAGCAAGAGACCCAGTACTTC. As protein: CASRRTEQETQYF.

The J gene is TRBJ2-7, the V gene TRBV30, with 11 bases identical to TRBD2. This CDR3 is 14 amino acids long. Trimming at V came to 2 bases and at J to 1 base, leaving 1 base not matched to a gene. Germline V lookup: CDR1 GTSNPN, CDR2 SVGIG (reference sequence). CDR3 region: CAWSLAGGSYEQYF. As DNA, the CDR3 is TGTGCCTGGAGTCTAGCGGGAGGATCCTACGAGCAGTACTTC.

The chain links TRBV30 to TRBJ2-1; D possibly corresponds to TRBD1 (5 bases). The CDR3 is made up of 12 amino acids. With 2 bases removed from V and 8 bases from J, the gap between germline ends came to 10 bases. Germline V lookup: CDR1 GTSNPN, CDR2 SVGIG (reference sequence). CDR3 region: CAWSISRDEQFF. The CDR3 DNA is TGTGCCTGGAGTATTAGCAGGGATGAGCAGTTCTTC.

This chain joins TRBV25-1 and TRBJ1-4; no clear D gene. The CDR3 consists of 11 residues. CDR1 and CDR2 (germline): MGHDK, SYGVNS. Between the trimmed V and J ends, which lost 11 bases and 7 bases, there was a span of 11 bases. The CDR3 DNA sequence: TGTGCCTCTCGTTTAAGTGAAAAACTGTTTTTT. As protein: CASRLSEKLFF.

The V and J genes are TRBV7-6 and TRBJ2-1, with D possibly TRBD2 on 5 matching bases. The V gene lost 5 bases and the J gene lost 4 bases, with 12 bases spanning the gap. In germline, CDR1 is SGHVS, CDR2 FNYEAQ. CDR3 length: 14 residues. The CDR3 region has the DNA TGTGCCAGCAGCCCAGTAACGGGATACAATGAGCAGTTCTTC. Its protein product is CASSPVTGYNEQFF. Complete variable domain (other parts from reference TRBV7-6 and TRBJ2-1): GAGVSQSPRYKVTKRGQDVALRCDPISGHVSLYWYRQALGQGPEFLTYFNYEAQQDKSGLPNDRFSAERPEGSISTLTIQRTEQRDSAMYRCASSPVTGYNEQFFGPGTRLTVL.

The chain employs TRBV5-4 and TRBJ2-1; D gene ambiguous. The germline V gene has CDR1 SGHNT and CDR2 YYREEE (reference sequence). The germline V and J ends were trimmed by 1 base and 5 bases, with 7 bases remaining between them. This CDR3 comprises 13 residues. The CDR3 loop reads CASSLRVDNEQFF. The CDR3 nucleotides are TGTGCCAGCAGCTTGAGGGTTGACAATGAGCAGTTCTTC.

The gene calls are TRBV20-1 and TRBJ2-7; D uncertain. V lost 8 bases and J lost 3, with 11 bases in between. The CDR3 contains 11 residues. Per germline, CDR1 DFQATT and CDR2 SNEGSKA (reference sequence). CDR3 coding DNA: TGCAGTCCCCGACATGGCTACGAGCAGTACTTC. This translates into CSPRHGYEQYF.

V and J are TRBV12-3 or TRBV12-4 and TRBJ2-7; 7 nucleotides line up with TRBD2. This CDR3 comprises 12 residues. V was clipped by 6 bases and J by 6 bases; unmatched bases: 5. The CDR3 loop reads CASRRRGSEQYF. CDR3 in DNA: TGTGCCAGCAGAAGGCGGGGGTCCGAGCAGTACTTC.

In DNA, the CDR3 is TGTGCCAGCAGCCGCCTCTACGAGCAGTACTTC. It codes for CASSRLYEQYF. The chain joins TRBV14 to TRBJ2-7, with D hard to call. The germline CDR1 and CDR2 sequences are SGHDN and FVKESK. Trimming shortened V by 4 bases and J by 3 bases, and 4 bases separated the two germline ends. The CDR3 is 11 amino acids.

This chain connects TRBV19 to TRBJ1-5; D not resolved. The CDR3 runs to 16 residues. The germline V and J ends were trimmed by 3 bases and 1 base, with 13 bases remaining between them. CDR1 is LNHDA, CDR2 SQIVND, per germline (reference sequence). The CDR3 DNA reads TGTGCCAGTAGTATCGCCGGGCCTCAGAGCAATCAGCCCCAGCATTTT. It codes for CASSIAGPQSNQPQHF.

The CDR3 here is CASSQDGIAGAEQFF. The CDR3 nucleotides read TGCGCCAGCAGCCAAGATGGAATAGCGGGGGCTGAGCAGTTCTTC. V and J are TRBV4-3 and TRBJ2-1, with 9 bases matching TRBD2. V was pared by 0 bases and J by 9 bases, with 6 bases of the junction left unmatched. The CDR3 totals 15 residues. Germline V gene data show CDR1 as LGHNA and CDR2 as YSLEER.

The genes are TRBV7-9 and TRBJ1-2, with 7 bases lining up with TRBD1. The CDR3 runs to 16 residues. V lost 4 bases and J lost 6; bases outside the gene matches: 14. Looked up from germline, CDR1 is SEHNR and CDR2 is FQNEAQ (reference sequence). This chain's CDR3 is CASSSTFRDRHNGYTF. Here the CDR3 DNA reads TGTGCCAGCAGCTCAACCTTCCGGGACAGACATAATGGCTACACCTTC.